A single sample is the source of the 3 T cell receptor beta chains below, sequenced in a study of shared clonotypes between healthy human individuals. Generated by immunoSEQ multiplex PCR, the TCRdb table keeps only in-frame clones and is missing some. The data hold fewer than 3 million clones, with around 92% observed a single time. Source material: naive CD4+ T cells from PBMCs. The subset denotes: CD45RA+ positively selected. The receptors shown here come from a man between 18 and 29 years old in good health. Some clones in this sample may be carry-over from other donors' samples.

This chain joins TRBV18 and TRBJ2-7; 7 bases are a match to TRBD2. V dropped 3 bases and J dropped 1; count of bases not matched to a gene: 6. Germline V lookup: CDR1 KGHSH, CDR2 LQKENI. CDR3 size: 15 residues. CDR3 sequence reads: CASSPGLPYSYEQYF. The CDR3, as DNA: TGTGCCAGCTCACCGGGACTACCCTATTCCTACGAGCAGTACTTC. Using reference TRBV18 and TRBJ2-7 for the parts outside the CDR3, the full variable domain is NAGVMQNPRHLVRRRGQEARLRCSPMKGHSHVYWYRQLPEEGLKFMVYLQKENIIDESGMPKERFSAEFPKEGPSILRIQQVVRGDSAAYFCASSPGLPYSYEQYFGPGTRLTVT.

This clone was counted a single time. The chain recombines TRBV6-6 with TRBJ1-5; D is unresolved. V was pared by 2 bases and J by 5 bases, with 7 bases between. Per the germline V gene, CDR1 is MNHNY and CDR2 is SVGAGI (reference sequence). CDR3 length equals 13 residues. The CDR3 sequence: CASSYDGYQPQHF. The CDR3 DNA follows: TGTGCCAGCAGTTACGACGGCTATCAGCCCCAGCATTTT.

The V call is TRBV10-3, the J call TRBJ1-4; D gene ambiguous. Germline-derived CDR1 and CDR2 are ENHRY and SYGVKD. The CDR3 contains 15 residues. Deletions cut 4 bases from V and 1 base from J, with 10 bases between. The CDR3 coding sequence is TGTGCCATCAGTGCGGGTCGGGGAACTAATGAAAAACTGTTTTTT. Translating gives CAISAGRGTNEKLFF.